This is a list of T cell receptor beta chains from one sample in a study of T-cell reconstitution after alpha-beta-depleted transplantation in children. TCRdb fed the PCR reads into MiXCR, producing one record per CDR3 protein. Of about 610,000 distinct CDR3 sequences in the sample, over 9.5% are singletons; the top ten hold roughly 4%. This sample comprised PBMCs from the stem cell graft donor, obtained from the stem cell graft. The receptors stem from a human donor who donated a stem cell graft to a child with acute myeloid leukemia. The CDR3 runs from the conserved cysteine through the conserved F or W. D genes are given only for firm matches. A clone size is listed for some rows: how often the clone was seen (once, few, many), or a class if it is expanded.

CDR3,DNA,J,D,size,V
CASNLGQNEQYF,TGTGCCAGCAACCTGGGGCAGAACGAGCAGTACTTC,TRBJ2-7,NA,few,TRBV28
CASTLNPTGNTEAFF,TGTGCCAGCACTTTAAACCCGACAGGGAACACTGAAGCTTTCTTT,TRBJ1-1,NA,many,TRBV7-6
CATSRGQGNYNEQFF,TGTGCCACCAGCAGAGGTCAGGGAAATTACAATGAGCAGTTCTTC,TRBJ2-1,NA,NA,TRBV15
CASSEYKGQVGLSYEQYF,TGTGCCAGCAGTGAATATAAAGGACAGGTTGGTCTCTCCTACGAGCAGTACTTC,TRBJ2-7,TRBD1,NA,TRBV25-1
CASSPRAGVGSYNEQFF,TGTGCCAGCAGCCCCCGCGCGGGAGTCGGATCCTACAATGAGCAGTTCTTC,TRBJ2-1,TRBD2,few,TRBV12-3/TRBV12-4
CATSRKGTGDYNEQFF,TGTGCCACCAGCAGAAAGGGGACAGGGGACTACAATGAGCAGTTCTTC,TRBJ2-1,TRBD1,NA,TRBV15
CASSQVAGLSEQYF,TGTGCCAGCAGCCAAGTGGCAGGTCTAAGCGAGCAGTACTTC,TRBJ2-7,NA,NA,TRBV4-2
CASSPQGTQSLGQPQHF,TGTGCCAGCAGCCCCCAGGGGACGCAGTCACTTGGTCAGCCCCAGCATTTT,TRBJ1-5,NA,few,TRBV28
CASSLLELGANVLTF,TGCGCCAGCAGCTTACTAGAGCTGGGGGCCAACGTCCTGACTTTC,TRBJ2-6,NA,few,TRBV5-1
CASSKEVAGSYNEQFF,TGTGCCAGCAGCAAAGAGGTTGCGGGATCCTACAATGAGCAGTTCTTC,TRBJ2-1,NA,NA,TRBV21-1
CASSVRGESGYTF,TGTGCCAGCAGTGTCCGGGGGGAGAGTGGCTACACCTTC,TRBJ1-2,NA,NA,TRBV6-1
CASSMSSGRTTDTQYF,TGTGCCAGTAGTATGTCTAGCGGGAGAACCACAGATACGCAGTATTTT,TRBJ2-3,TRBD2,NA,TRBV19
CSARKSGYTEAFF,TGCAGTGCTAGGAAATCCGGATACACTGAAGCTTTCTTT,TRBJ1-1,NA,many,TRBV20-1
CSAEGLHNEQFF,TGCAGTGCCGAGGGACTTCACAATGAGCAGTTCTTC,TRBJ2-1,NA,NA,TRBV20-1
CASSTPGTYEQYF,TGTGCCAGCAGTACCCCCGGGACCTACGAGCAGTACTTC,TRBJ2-7,NA,NA,TRBV6-1
CASSESWGGIRNEQFF,TGTGCCAGCAGTGAAAGTTGGGGCGGGATTAGGAATGAGCAGTTCTTC,TRBJ2-1,NA,NA,TRBV6-1
CASMPIPGTDTQYF,TGCGCCAGCATGCCGATTCCTGGGACAGATACGCAGTATTTT,TRBJ2-3,NA,few,TRBV5-1
CASRAPGGSLPYEQYF,TGTGCCAGCAGAGCCCCTGGCGGGAGTCTCCCCTACGAGCAGTACTTC,TRBJ2-7,TRBD2,NA,TRBV28
CASSQEEGGPSYNEQFF,TGTGCCAGCAGCCAAGAAGAGGGCGGTCCCTCCTACAATGAGCAGTTCTTC,TRBJ2-1,NA,NA,TRBV4-2
CASSRAYEQFF,TGTGCCAGCAGCCGGGCCTATGAGCAGTTCTTC,TRBJ2-1,NA,many,TRBV5-6
CASSLFGDTQYF,TGCGCCAGCAGCTTATTCGGAGATACGCAGTATTTT,TRBJ2-3,NA,many,TRBV5-1
CASSATGGWTEAFF,TGTGCCAGCAGTGCGACAGGGGGTTGGACTGAAGCTTTCTTT,TRBJ1-1,TRBD1,NA,TRBV28
CASKFERGSSGSRTDTQYF,TGCGCCAGCAAGTTCGAGAGGGGTTCTAGCGGGAGCCGCACAGATACGCAGTATTTT,TRBJ2-3,TRBD2,few,TRBV5-1
CASSSGIGQYF,TGTGCCAGCAGTTCAGGGATCGGGCAGTACTTC,TRBJ2-7,NA,few,TRBV13
CSARAWGSYNEQFF,TGCAGTGCTAGAGCATGGGGGTCCTACAATGAGCAGTTCTTC,TRBJ2-1,NA,few,TRBV20-1
CTTGVRTGELFF,TGCACCACTGGGGTACGCACCGGGGAGCTGTTTTTT,TRBJ2-2,NA,few,TRBV29-1
CSVLTRGGEQYF,TGCAGCGTCCTAACCCGGGGTGGGGAGCAGTACTTC,TRBJ2-7,NA,NA,TRBV29-1
CASSLGSASAYEQYF,TGCGCCAGCAGCTTGGGATCTGCCTCCGCCTACGAGCAGTACTTC,TRBJ2-7,NA,once,TRBV5-1
CASSPQGYYEQYF,TGCGCCAGCAGCCCCCAAGGCTACTACGAGCAGTACTTC,TRBJ2-7,NA,few,TRBV5-1
CASSSRGTSGGGTQYF,TGTGCCAGCAGCTCACGAGGGACTAGCGGTGGGGGGACCCAGTACTTC,TRBJ2-5,TRBD2,few,TRBV7-2
CASSVASGRMSGELFF,TGTGCCAGCAGCGTAGCAAGCGGGAGAATGTCCGGGGAGCTGTTTTTT,TRBJ2-2,TRBD2,NA,TRBV9
CASSQAQGGYTF,TGCGCCAGCAGCCAAGCCCAAGGTGGCTACACCTTC,TRBJ1-2,NA,NA,TRBV4-3
CSVGGAGANVLTF,TGCAGCGTTGGAGGGGCTGGGGCCAACGTCCTGACTTTC,TRBJ2-6,NA,few,TRBV29-1
CASSVDPLLGETQYF,TGTGCCAGCAGCGTAGATCCCCTCCTAGGGGAGACCCAGTACTTC,TRBJ2-5,NA,many,TRBV9
CASSPDPQETQYF,TGCGCCAGCAGCCCGGACCCCCAAGAGACCCAGTACTTC,TRBJ2-5,NA,many,TRBV5-1
CASSARGAGETDTQYF,TGTGCCAGCAGCGCCCGGGGAGCGGGAGAGACAGATACGCAGTATTTT,TRBJ2-3,TRBD2,few,TRBV7-2
CASSFLTAVQETQYF,TGTGCCAGCAGCTTCTTAACAGCCGTCCAAGAGACCCAGTACTTC,TRBJ2-5,NA,few,TRBV7-8
CASSPGLALTDTQYF,TGTGCCAGCAGCCCTGGACTAGCGCTTACAGATACGCAGTATTTT,TRBJ2-3,TRBD2,few,TRBV7-3
CASSSGPQANYGYTF,TGTGCCAGCAGCTCGGGACCGCAAGCTAACTATGGCTACACCTTC,TRBJ1-2,NA,few,TRBV7-2
CASRSWAGGPVPAQETQYF,TGTGCCAGCAGGAGCTGGGCGGGAGGGCCAGTACCCGCCCAAGAGACCCAGTACTTC,TRBJ2-5,TRBD2,NA,TRBV28
CASSYPNTEAFF,TGTGCCAGCAGTTACCCCAACACTGAAGCTTTCTTT,TRBJ1-1,NA,many,TRBV6-5
CAISAQVIGEKLFF,TGTGCCATCAGTGCGCAGGTCATTGGAGAAAAACTGTTTTTT,TRBJ1-4,NA,few,TRBV10-3
CASNTGGGKTEAFF,TGCGCCAGCAACACCGGCGGGGGAAAAACTGAAGCTTTCTTT,TRBJ1-1,NA,NA,TRBV5-1
CASSPETSGRAETQYF,TGTGCCAGCAGCCCCGAAACTAGCGGGAGGGCGGAGACCCAGTACTTC,TRBJ2-5,TRBD2,NA,TRBV6-1
CASSLEGKNTEAFF,TGTGCCAGCAGCTTAGAGGGGAAGAACACTGAAGCTTTCTTT,TRBJ1-1,NA,many,TRBV11-1
CASSGLRTSVYNEQFF,TGTGCCAGCAGCGGCCTGCGTACTAGCGTGTACAATGAGCAGTTCTTC,TRBJ2-1,TRBD2,few,TRBV7-8
CASSFVNTQYF,TGTGCCAGCAGTTTCGTAAATACGCAGTATTTT,TRBJ2-3,NA,many,TRBV12-3/TRBV12-4
CASTRGQTNTEAFF,TGTGCCAGCACCCGCGGACAGACGAACACTGAAGCTTTCTTT,TRBJ1-1,NA,few,TRBV7-9